A selection of T cell receptor beta chains follows, all from one sample in a study of shared clonotypes between healthy human individuals. The table came from immunoSEQ multiplex PCR; TCRdb's copy has only in-frame clones and leaves some out. The sample lists 2.3 million or so clones, approximately 93% seen once, with 0.39% in the top ten. Sequences were obtained from naive CD4+ T cells from PBMCs. The receptors derive from a man between 18 and 29 years old in good health. Some clones in this sample may be carry-over from other donors' samples. Both conserved end residues are part of each CDR3. The D gene is left open where the match is weak. The size of a clone is reported for some rows only, either as once, few or many, or as a class for expanded clones.

D	size	V	J	DNA	CDR3
TRBD1	once	TRBV19	TRBJ1-5	TGTGCCAGCGTCGGACAGGGGGTGATTCAGCCCCAGCATTTT	CASVGQGVIQPQHF
-	-	TRBV5-4	TRBJ2-6	TGTGCCAGCAGCTTGTATGGGTCCTCTGGGGCCAACGTCCTGACTTTC	CASSLYGSSGANVLTF
TRBD1	-	TRBV18	TRBJ2-7	TGTGCCAGCTCACTAACCCGGACAGGGAACTCCTACGAGCAGTACTTC	CASSLTRTGNSYEQYF
TRBD2	-	TRBV7-2	TRBJ2-7	TGTGCCAGCAGCCCACGACTAGCGGGAGAATCCGAGCAGTACTTC	CASSPRLAGESEQYF
TRBD2	once	TRBV6-1	TRBJ2-1	TGTGCCAGCGGGAAGAGCGGGATGCACTACAATGAGCAGTTCTTC	CASGKSGMHYNEQFF
TRBD1	-	TRBV29-1	TRBJ1-1	TGCAGCTCCACTCACCGGGACAGGGGTATTGCTGAAGCTTTCTTT	CSSTHRDRGIAEAFF
-	once	TRBV27	TRBJ2-7	TGTGCCAGCAGTTCCCGGGACACCAGCTACGAGCAGTACTTC	CASSSRDTSYEQYF
-	-	TRBV9	TRBJ2-3	TGTGCCAGCAGCGTAGAGGGGGTTCGCACAGATACGCAGTATTTT	CASSVEGVRTDTQYF
-	-	TRBV28	TRBJ2-3	TGTGCCAGCAGTTCCCCCCGGAGCACAGATACGCAGTATTTT	CASSSPRSTDTQYF
-	-	TRBV25-1	TRBJ2-5	TGTGCCAGCAGTGATGGTCGAGAGACCCAGTACTTC	CASSDGRETQYF
TRBD2	-	TRBV7-2	TRBJ2-2	TGTGCCAGCACGAGGACTAGCGACACCGGGGAGCTGTTTTTT	CASTRTSDTGELFF
TRBD2	-	TRBV2	TRBJ2-1	TGTGCCAGCAGTGGTGACAGCGGGAGAGGCAATGAGCAGTTCTTC	CASSGDSGRGNEQFF
TRBD1	-	TRBV30	TRBJ2-5	TGTGCCTGGAGAGAGAGGACAGGAGAGTACCAAGAGACCCAGTACTTC	CAWRERTGEYQETQYF
-	-	TRBV6-6	TRBJ2-7	TGTGCCAGCAGTTTCTCGGGTACTGGAACGGGCGAGCAGTACTTC	CASSFSGTGTGEQYF
-	-	TRBV15	TRBJ2-1	TGTGCCACCAGCGAATATGGGACCTACAATGAGCAGTTCTTC	CATSEYGTYNEQFF
TRBD2	-	TRBV14	TRBJ2-5	TGTGCCAGCAGCCGAGGACTAGCGGGAGTGCCCCAGTACTTC	CASSRGLAGVPQYF
-	-	TRBV7-2	TRBJ2-7	TGTGCCAGCAGGTCGGTCAGCTACGTTTTCGAGCAGTACTTC	CASRSVSYVFEQYF
-	-	TRBV11-2	TRBJ2-5	TGTGCCAGCAGCCCTAAGCAGGGAGAGACCCAGTACTTC	CASSPKQGETQYF
-	-	TRBV5-6	TRBJ2-1	TGTGCCAGCAGCCACCAACTGGGCCATGAGCAGTTCTTC	CASSHQLGHEQFF
-	-	TRBV15	TRBJ2-5	TGTGCCACCAGCAGAGGCGGGTACCAAGAGACCCAGTACTTC	CATSRGGYQETQYF
-	-	TRBV28	TRBJ2-4	TGTGCCAGCACCTACCTAGGGGCGGGGACCCCGGCCATTCAGTACTTC	CASTYLGAGTPAIQYF
-	-	TRBV9	TRBJ2-5	TGTGCCAGCAGCGTAGGATCCCAGGACAGAGGCGAGACCCAGTACTTC	CASSVGSQDRGETQYF
-	-	TRBV10-2	TRBJ2-7	TGCGCCAGTATCTACGAGCAGTACTTC	CASIYEQYF
TRBD1	-	TRBV28	TRBJ2-7	TGTGCCAGCAGTCCCCGACCCGGGGACAGGCTGCCCTACGAGCAGTACTTC	CASSPRPGDRLPYEQYF
-	-	TRBV7-2	TRBJ1-2	TGTGCCAGCAGCCTAGGGTTATATGGCTACACCTTC	CASSLGLYGYTF
-	-	TRBV9	TRBJ2-5	TGTGCCAGCAGCGTAGGTCAAGTAGAGACCCAGTACTTC	CASSVGQVETQYF
TRBD2	-	TRBV30	TRBJ2-1	TGTGCCTGGAGTGCTGCCGGGGGGTACAATGAGCAGTTCTTC	CAWSAAGGYNEQFF